This record concerns one TCR beta chain sequence. V lost 5 bases and J 8 bases, leaving 12 bases between the germline ends. The CDR3 extends over 12 amino acids. Looked up from germline, CDR1 is MGHDK and CDR2 is SYGVNS. This sample is part of a study of CD8+ T cells in alopecia areata. The sample's treatment: oral pan-JAK inhibitor, 5-10 mg twice daily. The authors extracted RNA and reverse transcribed it into cDNA as the sequencing template. TCRdb keeps only in-frame clones here, not all; method: immunoSEQ multiplex PCR. The sample records 150,000 to 200,000 clones, approximately 67% being singletons.

The sequenced sample was CD4+ T cells sorted from blood, obtained at approximately week 50, from a patient treated with tofacitinib. The TCR originated in a human donor with alopecia areata. V usage is TRBV25-1 and J usage is TRBJ1-2; the D is unclear. DNA for the CDR3: TGTGCCAGCAGTTTAGAACGGAGCGGCTACACCTTC. Amino acids: CASSLERSGYTF.